Detailed here is one TCR beta chain. These data are taken from a study of cytomegalovirus exposure and HLA in healthy donors. The PCR made use of 60 Vbeta and 13 Jbeta primers. Generated by immunoSEQ multiplex PCR, the TCRdb table keeps only in-frame clones and is missing some. The table has fewer than 250,000 clones, approximately 80% seen once. Donors counted as nominally healthy when sampled, yet unrecorded immune exposures were likely. The germline V gene has CDR1 SGHKS and CDR2 YYEKEE (reference sequence). The length of the CDR3 is 16 residues. With 0 bases removed from V and 2 bases from J, the gap between germline ends came to 13 bases.

The TCR originated in a boy aged 2 to 10 in good health and CMV-seronegative. V gene TRBV5-5 combines with J gene TRBJ2-3, with TRBD1 as a possible D gene (6 bases). The source material was PBMCs. CDR3 sequence (DNA): TGTGCCAGCAGCTTGGTTTGGGGGCCGGCCACAGATACGCAGTATTTT. This translates into CASSLVWGPATDTQYF. The complete variable domain, with remaining parts taken from reference TRBV5-5 and TRBJ2-3, reads DAGVTQSPTHLIKTRGQQVTLRCSPISGHKSVSWYQQVLGQGPQFIFQYYEKEERGRGNFPDRFSARQFPNYSSELNVNALLLGDSALYLCASSLVWGPATDTQYFGPGTRLTVL.